The 19 T cell receptor beta chains below were found in one sample sequenced in a study of blood T cell repertoires in COVID-19. Repertoires were generated with immunoSEQ multiplex PCR, while TCRdb's copy carries only in-frame clones and drops some. The table records 120,000 or so clones, about 79% of them present only once. The material sequenced was peripheral blood. The receptors originated from a woman in her seventies with acute or convalescent COVID-19.

V gene TRBV5-4 combines with J gene TRBJ2-3; 9 bases align to TRBD1. CDR3 size: 14 residues. Trimming at V came to 0 bases and at J to 4 bases, leaving 0 bases not matched to a gene. Germline V gene data show CDR1 as SGHNT and CDR2 as YYREEE (reference sequence). CDR3 loop: CASSLGTGADTQYF. CDR3 sequence (DNA): TGTGCCAGCAGCTTGGGGACAGGGGCAGATACGCAGTATTTT.

The chain couples TRBV4-3 to TRBJ1-1; D remains ambiguous. The CDR3 has 13 residues. The V gene's germline CDR1 is LGHNA and CDR2 YSLEER. Trimming pared 0 bases from V and 2 bases from J, leaving 4 bases between. This chain's CDR3 is CASSQDLNTEAFF. The CDR3 DNA reads as TGCGCCAGCAGCCAAGACCTCAACACTGAAGCTTTCTTT.

V gene TRBV5-1 combines with J gene TRBJ2-7; 7 bases are shared with TRBD1. In germline, CDR1 is SGHRS, CDR2 YFSETQ. The CDR3 consists of 12 residues. The junction had 3 bases not matched to a gene; V was cut back by 5 bases and J by 4 bases. As DNA, the CDR3 is TGCGCCAGCAGAAGGGACAGTTACGAGCAGTACTTC. Translating it yields CASRRDSYEQYF.

The chain joins TRBV5-6 to TRBJ1-5; D unclear. Germline assignment: CDR1 SGHDT and CDR2 YYEEEE. The CDR3 is made up of 17 amino acids. V shed 0 bases and J shed 3 bases, with 16 bases lying between them. CDR3 region: CASSLGPGDGVNQPQHF. CDR3 bases: TGTGCCAGCAGCTTGGGGCCCGGGGATGGGGTCAATCAGCCCCAGCATTTT.

The chain has TRBV10-1 and TRBJ2-5, with 13 bases identical to TRBD2. The CDR3 is 16 residues long. Germline assignment: CDR1 WNHNN and CDR2 SYGVQD (reference sequence). J lost 1 base, V lost 2 bases, and 1 base had no gene match. The CDR3 DNA reads TGCGCCAGCAGTGAGGGACTAGCGGGGGTCCAAGAGACCCAGTACTTC. This sequence encodes CASSEGLAGVQETQYF.

With respect to this clone: This sample includes further DNA sequences coding for the same CDR3. The chain combines TRBV19 with TRBJ2-3; the match to TRBD2 covers 9 bases. Germline V gene data show CDR1 as LNHDA and CDR2 as SQIVND (reference sequence). Unmatched junction bases numbered 4, after V lost 3 bases and J lost 0 bases. The CDR3 contains 16 residues. Here the CDR3 DNA reads TGTGCCAGTAGTATCCTCGCGGGGGGGAGCACAGATACGCAGTATTTT. It codes for CASSILAGGSTDTQYF.

V is TRBV24-1 and J is TRBJ2-2, with a weak D call TRBD2 (7 bases). This CDR3 is built from 16 residues. Germline V CDR1 and CDR2: KGHDR, SFDVKD. V gave up 5 bases and J gave up 2 bases, with 14 bases separating them. CDR3 sequence: CATSVSGGGNTGELFF. The CDR3 nucleotides are TGTGCCACCAGTGTATCGGGGGGCGGTAACACCGGGGAGCTGTTTTTT.

This clone was observed a few times. J is TRBJ1-1 and V is TRBV5-6; maybe TRBD1 (5 bases). The germline V and J ends were trimmed by 4 bases and 0 bases, with 10 bases remaining between them. The CDR3 loop spans 14 amino acids. Germline CDR1 and CDR2: SGHDT and YYEEEE. The CDR3 is CASSPQQVNTEAFF. In nucleotides, the CDR3 is TGTGCCAGCAGCCCCCAACAGGTGAACACTGAAGCTTTCTTT.

The genes are TRBV6-2 or TRBV6-3 and TRBJ1-2; TRBD1 aligns across 7 bases. The CDR3 has 12 amino acids. Looked up from germline, CDR1 is MNHEY and CDR2 is SVGEGT. The V segment lost 6 bases and the J segment 4 bases; nucleotides outside the gene matches: 2. The CDR3 DNA reads TGTGCCAGCAGCGGACAGGCCTATGGCTACACCTTC. It translates to CASSGQAYGYTF.

The genes are TRBV11-3 and TRBJ1-2, with D uncertain. The CDR3 is 13 amino acids. V lost 4 bases and J lost 7, with 13 bases in between. Germline CDR1 and CDR2: SGHNT and YENEEA. The CDR3 coding sequence is TGTGCCAGCAGCTCAAACATCTCACCTGGCTACACCTTC. Translated: CASSSNISPGYTF.

The chain joins TRBV5-1 to TRBJ1-4, with 8 nucleotides matching TRBD1. The CDR3 extends over 15 amino acids. Trimming at V came to 2 bases and at J to 7 bases, leaving 7 bases not matched to a gene. CDR1 is SGHRS and CDR2 is YFSETQ in the germline V gene. CDR3 nucleotide sequence: TGCGCCAGCAGCTTACAGGGGGTCGAGGGTGAAAAACTGTTTTTT. This translates into CASSLQGVEGEKLFF.

In nucleotides, the CDR3 is TGTGCCAGCAGTAGTAGCGGGGGGGCAAGGGATACGCAGTATTTT. It yields the protein CASSSSGGARDTQYF. The V gene is TRBV28, the J gene TRBJ2-3, with 11 bases aligning to TRBD2. The length of the CDR3 is 15 residues. Germline V gene data show CDR1 as MDHEN and CDR2 as SYDVKM. After removal of 5 bases from V and 6 bases from J, the junction contained 7 bases not matched to a gene. Combining the CDR3 with reference TRBV28 and TRBJ2-3 gives the whole variable domain DVKVTQSSRYLVKRTGEKVFLECVQDMDHENMFWYRQDPGLGLRLIYFSYDVKMKEKGDIPEGYSVSREKKERFSLILESASTNQTSMYLCASSSSGGARDTQYFGPGTRLTVL.

This chain uses TRBV5-1 with TRBJ2-1, with 8 bases lining up with TRBD2. There are 17 residues in the CDR3. The ends lost 1 base at V and 7 bases at J; junction bases unmatched: 13. Germline V gives CDR1 SGHRS, CDR2 YFSETQ. The CDR3 loop reads CASSLFSQSGGANEQFF. The CDR3 DNA reads TGCGCCAGCAGCTTGTTCTCCCAGTCCGGGGGGGCAAATGAGCAGTTCTTC.

Here the CDR3 DNA reads TGTGCCAGCACTCGACTTTCGGGGAACTATGGCTACACCTTC. Its protein is CASTRLSGNYGYTF. The chain employs TRBV6-5 and TRBJ1-2; D remains unclear. Trimming cost V 7 bases and J 2 bases, with 14 bases left between them. The CDR3 totals 14 residues. CDR1 MNHEY and CDR2 SVGAGI come from the germline V gene.

The chain recombines TRBV12-3 or TRBV12-4 with TRBJ1-2; TRBD1 matches 7 bases. The CDR3 has 13 amino acids. Trimming removed 5 bases from V and 8 bases from J; junction bases left unmatched: 8. The CDR3 sequence is CASSPGQSGGYTF. The CDR3 DNA reads TGTGCCAGCAGTCCGGGACAGTCAGGAGGCTACACCTTC.

V and J are TRBV7-2 and TRBJ2-1; D might be TRBD2 (7 bases). Trimming stripped 5 bases from V and 9 bases from J, with 11 bases between. The CDR3 spans 12 residues. Germline V gene sequence: CDR1 SGHTA, CDR2 FQGNSA. CDR3 sequence: CASSRGAGEQFF. The CDR3 DNA reads TGTGCCAGCAGCCGGGGGGCTGGTGAGCAGTTCTTC.

This clone appeared once. The chain couples TRBV25-1 to TRBJ2-5, with 10 bases identical to TRBD2. The junction had 7 bases not matched to a gene; V was cut back by 7 bases and J by 5 bases. This CDR3 has 14 amino acids. Germline V gene lookup returns CDR1 MGHDK and CDR2 SYGVNS. The CDR3 sequence: CASNSGGFKETQYF. The DNA of the CDR3 is TGTGCCAGCAATAGCGGGGGGTTTAAGGAGACCCAGTACTTC.

V and J are TRBV7-8 and TRBJ2-7; maybe TRBD2 (5 bases). Deletions cut 5 bases from V and 4 bases from J, with 9 bases between. Germline V gives CDR1 SGHVS, CDR2 FQNEAQ. There are 12 residues in the CDR3. The chain's CDR3 is CASSPPGYEQYF. CDR3 nucleotides: TGTGCCAGCAGCCCGCCGGGGTACGAGCAGTACTTC. The whole variable domain, filled in from reference TRBV7-8 and TRBJ2-7, reads GAGVSQSPRYKVAKRGQDVALRCDPISGHVSLFWYQQALGQGPEFLTYFQNEAQLDKSGLPSDRFFAERPEGSVSTLKIQRTQQEDSAVYLCASSPPGYEQYFGPGTRLTVT.

The V and J genes are TRBV11-3 and TRBJ2-1; 11 nucleotides match TRBD2. Per germline, CDR1 SGHNT and CDR2 YENEEA. With V trimmed by 8 bases and J by 0 bases, 6 bases remained unmatched. CDR3 length: 16 amino acids. CDR3 in amino acids: CASRGLAANSYNEQFF. In DNA, the CDR3 is TGTGCCAGCCGGGGACTAGCGGCCAACTCCTACAATGAGCAGTTCTTC.